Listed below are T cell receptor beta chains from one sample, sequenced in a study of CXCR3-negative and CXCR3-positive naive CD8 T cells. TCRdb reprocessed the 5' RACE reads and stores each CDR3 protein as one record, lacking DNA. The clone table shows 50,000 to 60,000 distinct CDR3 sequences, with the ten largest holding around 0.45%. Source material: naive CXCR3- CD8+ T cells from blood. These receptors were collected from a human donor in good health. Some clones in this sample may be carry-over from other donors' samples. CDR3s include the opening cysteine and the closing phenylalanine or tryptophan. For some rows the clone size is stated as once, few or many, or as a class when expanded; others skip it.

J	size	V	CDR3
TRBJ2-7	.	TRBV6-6	CASREPPSYEQYF
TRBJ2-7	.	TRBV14	CASSLVDRGLYEQYF
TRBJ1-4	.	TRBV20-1	CSARALYEEKLFF
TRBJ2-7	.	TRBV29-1	CSVVTGTSYEQYF
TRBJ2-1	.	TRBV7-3	CASSLLGGESYEQFF
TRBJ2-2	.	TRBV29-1	CSVAGKNTGELFF
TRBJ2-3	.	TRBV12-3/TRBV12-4	CASSYGTGNTQYF
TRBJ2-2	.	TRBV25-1	CASSREGRSTGELFF
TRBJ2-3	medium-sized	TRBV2	CASSKTHTQYF
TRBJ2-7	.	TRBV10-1	CASSGPPDRYDYEQYF
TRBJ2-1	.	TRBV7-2	CASSRTPPPLAGGTSYNEQFF
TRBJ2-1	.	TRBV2	CASSGHYNEQFF
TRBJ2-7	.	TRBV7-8	CASSLEAGHYEQYF
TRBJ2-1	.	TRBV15	CATSRDSQGVRYNEQFF
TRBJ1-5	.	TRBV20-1	CSASGTADFNQPQHF
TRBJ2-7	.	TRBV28	CASSLYRGSSYEQYF
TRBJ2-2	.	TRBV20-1	CSAPLAGAHTGELFF
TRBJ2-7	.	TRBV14	CASSPGFAYEQYF
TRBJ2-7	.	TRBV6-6	CASKESGQGSYEQYF
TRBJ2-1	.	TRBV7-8	CASSLGLSGANNEQFF
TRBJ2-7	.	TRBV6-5	CANPRTGISDEQYF
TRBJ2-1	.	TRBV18	CASSPAESSYNEQFF
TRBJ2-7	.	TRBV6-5	CASSHGAPQSYEQYF
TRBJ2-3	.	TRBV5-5	CASSLWDLEGDTQYF
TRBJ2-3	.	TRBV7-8	CASSHSGGLSTDTQYF
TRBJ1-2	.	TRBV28	CASSLIGDSREGGYTF
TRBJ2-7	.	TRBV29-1	CSVDNGSYEQYF
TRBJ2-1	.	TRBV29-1	CSVGREPNYNEQFF
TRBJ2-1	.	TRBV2	CASSEGLAGYNEQFF
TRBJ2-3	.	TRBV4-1	CASSQTGTGTDTQYF
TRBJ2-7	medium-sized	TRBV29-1	CSVERDENSYEQYF
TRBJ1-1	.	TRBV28	CASSFDPQNTEAFF
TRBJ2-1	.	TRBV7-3	CASSSRAYNEQFF
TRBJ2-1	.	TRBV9	CASSVDPLIYNEQFF
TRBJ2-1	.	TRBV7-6	CASSKGVAGVNERFF
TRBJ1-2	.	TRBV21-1	CASSKKAGVMNYGYTF
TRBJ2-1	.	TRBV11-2	CASSLDLAGGPDEQFF
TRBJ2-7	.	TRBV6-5	CASGHSAYEQYF
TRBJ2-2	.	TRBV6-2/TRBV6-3	CASSYSGLAGAPLNTGELFF
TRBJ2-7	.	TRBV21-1	CASTRQYEQYF